The rows below give T cell receptor beta chains drawn from one sample of a study of blood T cells in healthy people across ages. Using its own MiXCR run on the 5' RACE reads, TCRdb lists one record per CDR3 protein. The sample contains over a million distinct CDR3 sequences, 45% of which appear only once. The sequencing input was blood. The origin of the receptors is a woman in her sixties in good health. Each CDR3 is given with its conserved first and last residue. The D gene is left open where the match is weak. Expanded clones get a size class; other rows say once, few or many, or leave the size out.

>.|TRBJ2-3|few|TRBV7-6
CASSLVAVGLSQGKVSADTQYF
TGTGCCAGCAGCTTAGTGGCTGTGGGTCTCTCACAGGGAAAGGTGTCGGCAGATACGCAGTATTTT
>.|TRBJ2-7|few|TRBV20-1
CSARRRNAYEQYF
TGCAGTGCTAGAAGGCGGAACGCCTACGAGCAGTACTTC
>TRBD1|TRBJ2-3|.|TRBV29-1
CSAVGGQGLVDTQYF
TGCAGCGCCGTAGGAGGACAGGGGTTGGTTGATACGCAGTATTTT
>.|TRBJ2-3|many|TRBV25-1
CASSEGGTDTQYF
TGTGCCAGCAGTGAAGGGGGCACAGATACGCAGTATTTT
>TRBD2|TRBJ2-1|few|TRBV6-6
CASSFDGRGNEQFF
TGTGCCAGCAGTTTTGACGGGAGGGGTAATGAGCAGTTCTTC
>TRBD1|TRBJ2-7|.|TRBV14
CASSQFQGAYEQYF
TGTGCCAGCAGCCAATTCCAGGGGGCCTACGAGCAGTACTTC
>TRBD2|TRBJ2-1|few|TRBV20-1
CSARTSGTRTHYNEQFF
TGCAGTGCCCGGACTAGCGGCACACGAACCCATTACAATGAGCAGTTCTTC
>TRBD1|TRBJ2-2|once|TRBV7-9
CASSLWTGRVNTGELFF
TGTGCCAGCAGCTTATGGACAGGGCGGGTGAACACCGGGGAGCTGTTTTTT
>TRBD2|TRBJ2-1|.|TRBV7-3
CASSSSGSGRKDEQFF
TGTGCCAGCAGTAGTTCCGGGAGCGGGAGGAAGGATGAGCAGTTCTTC
>.|TRBJ2-3|.|TRBV6-5
CASSWSVGGGLTDTQYF
TGTGCCAGCAGTTGGTCAGTCGGGGGAGGCTTAACAGATACGCAGTATTTT
>.|TRBJ2-5|.|TRBV12-3/TRBV12-4
CASSPLLGGIEQYF
TGTGCCAGCAGTCCCCTCTTAGGGGGTATTGAGCAGTACTTC
>.|TRBJ2-7|.|TRBV29-1
CSVEDYEGNSYEQYF
TGCAGCGTTGAAGATTACGAGGGGAACTCCTACGAGCAGTACTTC
>TRBD2|TRBJ2-7|.|TRBV20-1
CSAREASGSSYNEQYF
TGCAGTGCTAGAGAGGCGAGCGGGAGCTCCTACAATGAGCAGTACTTC
>.|TRBJ2-4|.|TRBV20-1
CSARDLRGGSYNEQYF
TGCAGTGCTAGAGATCTGCGGGGAGGTTCCTACAATGAGCAGTACTTC
>.|TRBJ2-7|few|TRBV20-1
CSASLPLAGTYEQYF
TGCAGTGCTAGTCTCCCCCTAGCAGGAACCTACGAGCAGTACTTC
>TRBD2|TRBJ2-1|few|TRBV20-1
CSARETSGAGPYNEQFF
TGCAGTGCTAGAGAAACTAGCGGGGCCGGGCCCTACAATGAGCAGTTCTTC
>.|TRBJ2-7|.|TRBV29-1
CSVGLGVQDYEQYF
TGCAGCGTTGGGCTCGGGGTGCAGGATTACGAGCAGTACTTC
>TRBD1|TRBJ2-5|.|TRBV9
CASSQGVPGLLVEQYF
TGTGCCAGCAGCCAGGGGGTCCCCGGGCTACTCGTGGAGCAGTACTTC
>.|TRBJ2-7|.|TRBV6-2/TRBV6-3
CASSWMGTGSYEQYF
TGTGCCAGCAGTTGGATGGGGACGGGCTCCTACGAGCAGTACTTC
>.|TRBJ1-1|.|TRBV6-6
CASSYSSNTEAFF
TGTGCCAGCAGTTACTCGTCGAACACTGAAGCTTTCTTT
>.|TRBJ2-7|.|TRBV28
CTSRLSQGEQYF
TGTACCAGCAGGTTATCTCAGGGCGAGCAGTACTTC
>.|TRBJ2-7|.|TRBV7-9
CASSLYSQTGDEQYF
TGTGCCAGCAGCTTATACAGCCAGACAGGCGACGAGCAGTACTTC
>.|TRBJ2-7|.|TRBV20-1
CSARDGQKAYEQYF
TGCAGTGCTAGAGATGGGCAGAAAGCCTACGAGCAGTACTTC
>.|TRBJ2-7|.|TRBV9
CASSTSSGGHNEQYF
TGTGCCAGCAGCACAAGTTCCGGGGGCCACAATGAGCAGTACTTC
>TRBD2|TRBJ2-7|.|TRBV12-3/TRBV12-4
CASSYSGSPVGSYEQYF
TGTGCCAGCAGTTATAGCGGGAGTCCGGTTGGCTCCTACGAGCAGTACTTC
>.|TRBJ2-3|few|TRBV27
CASSRLLSTDTQYF
TGTGCCAGCAGTCGACTTCTTAGCACAGATACGCAGTATTTT
>.|TRBJ1-2|.|TRBV29-1
CSVTLNGYTF
TGCAGCGTAACCCTGAATGGCTACACCTTC
>.|TRBJ2-5|.|TRBV20-1
CSARKAGSETQYF
TGCAGTGCTAGGAAGGCAGGGAGTGAGACCCAGTACTTC
>.|TRBJ2-5|.|TRBV20-1
CSAMDITLQETQYF
TGCAGTGCCATGGACATCACCTTACAAGAGACCCAGTACTTC
>.|TRBJ2-3|.|TRBV2
CASSEVIDSTDTQYF
TGTGCCAGCAGTGAAGTTATTGACAGCACAGATACGCAGTATTTT
>.|TRBJ2-5|few|TRBV29-1
CSALGTEPQYF
TGCAGCGCTCTGGGGACGGAGCCCCAGTACTTC
>.|TRBJ2-1|.|TRBV27
CASSLWAGDGSYNEQFF
TGTGCCAGCAGTTTATGGGCAGGTGACGGCTCCTACAATGAGCAGTTCTTC
>.|TRBJ2-7|many|TRBV28
CASSTPLLEQYF
TGTGCCAGCAGTACCCCGTTGTTGGAGCAGTACTTC
>.|TRBJ2-7|few|TRBV14
CASSHTGWGPYEQYF
TGTGCCAGCAGCCACACAGGATGGGGACCATACGAGCAGTACTTC
>TRBD2|TRBJ2-3|few|TRBV29-1
CSVGAGVVTDTQYF
TGCAGCGTTGGTGCGGGAGTGGTTACAGATACGCAGTATTTT
>TRBD2|TRBJ2-7|.|TRBV7-2
CASSLGVGKRAGPYEQYF
TGTGCCAGCAGCTTAGGGGTGGGGAAGAGAGCGGGACCTTACGAGCAGTACTTC
>.|TRBJ1-2|.|TRBV25-1
CASSRTEYGYTF
TGTGCCAGCAGTCGGACCGAATATGGCTACACCTTC
>.|TRBJ2-7|once|TRBV2
CASTATPLSYEQYF
TGTGCCAGCACGGCGACACCCCTCTCCTACGAGCAGTACTTC
>TRBD2|TRBJ2-1|few|TRBV13
CASTLALAGARNEQFF
TGTGCCAGCACACTGGCCCTAGCGGGAGCGCGAAATGAGCAGTTCTTC
>TRBD2|TRBJ2-1|.|TRBV20-1
CSANQHTAGAYNEQFF
TGCAGTGCTAATCAGCATACAGCGGGAGCCTACAATGAGCAGTTCTTC
>.|TRBJ2-3|many|TRBV7-3
CASSLGTQDTQYF
TGTGCCAGCAGCTTAGGAACACAAGATACGCAGTATTTT
>.|TRBJ2-5|many|TRBV21-1
CASSKGPPGQQETQYF
TGTGCCAGCAGCAAGGGTCCCCCAGGGCAGCAAGAGACCCAGTACTTC
>TRBD1|TRBJ1-1|.|TRBV5-5
CASSPTPGQKNTEAFF
TGTGCCAGCAGCCCAACACCGGGACAGAAGAACACTGAAGCTTTCTTT
>TRBD2|TRBJ2-3|.|TRBV27
CASSLYSGGSTDTQYF
TGTGCCAGCAGTTTATATTCCGGCGGGAGTACAGATACGCAGTATTTT
>.|TRBJ2-3|.|TRBV10-3
CATQQRSFTDTQYF
TGTGCCACGCAGCAGAGAAGCTTCACAGATACGCAGTATTTT
>TRBD2|TRBJ2-1|.|TRBV4-2
CASSQVRSGGSYNEQFF
TGTGCCAGCAGCCAAGTTAGGTCGGGAGGGTCCTACAATGAGCAGTTCTTC
>TRBD2|TRBJ2-5|.|TRBV9
CASNVGIQREAQYF
TGTGCCAGCAACGTTGGAATCCAGCGGGAGGCCCAGTACTTC
>.|TRBJ2-1|.|TRBV5-1
CASSSHSYNEQFF
TGCGCCAGCAGCTCTCACAGTTACAATGAGCAGTTCTTC
>TRBD1|TRBJ2-7|many|TRBV11-2
CASSFRTGTGSSAGIYEQYF
TGTGCCAGCAGCTTTAGGACCGGGACAGGGTCTTCGGCGGGGATCTACGAGCAGTACTTC
>TRBD1|TRBJ2-3|.|TRBV11-2
CASIRGQGASQDTQYF
TGTGCCAGCATTCGGGGACAGGGGGCATCCCAAGATACGCAGTATTTT
>.|TRBJ2-7|few|TRBV7-9
CASSQDSLSYEQYF
TGTGCCAGCAGCCAGGACAGCCTGTCCTACGAGCAGTACTTC
>TRBD1|TRBJ2-2|.|TRBV12-3/TRBV12-4
CASSPLRGLKILTGELFF
TGTGCCAGCAGTCCCTTGAGGGGGCTAAAAATACTCACCGGGGAGCTGTTTTTT
>TRBD2|TRBJ2-1|.|TRBV20-1
CSATVRPTSGRLYNEQFF
TGCAGTGCTACCGTTCGCCCGACTAGCGGGAGGCTCTACAATGAGCAGTTCTTC
>TRBD1|TRBJ2-1|.|TRBV7-6
CASSLVSGGVWTDNNEQFF
TGTGCCAGCAGCTTAGTTTCAGGGGGAGTCTGGACTGACAACAATGAGCAGTTCTTC
>.|TRBJ2-1|.|TRBV27
CASSIGIRGNNEQFF
TGTGCCAGCAGTATCGGGATCCGAGGAAACAATGAGCAGTTCTTC
>.|TRBJ2-5|.|TRBV21-1
CASSKQSGRKQETQYF
TGTGCCAGCAGCAAACAGAGCGGGAGAAAACAAGAGACCCAGTACTTC